Below are 28 T cell receptor beta chains sequenced from a single sample in a study of early T cells in non-severe SARS-CoV-2 infection. TCRdb redid the calling of the 5' RACE reads with MiXCR, one entry per CDR3 protein. This table holds tens of thousands of distinct CDR3 sequences, 8.7% found once. Sequenced here: whole blood, sampled at baseline. The receptors originated from an adult who was a healthcare worker with PCR-confirmed SARS-CoV-2 infection or an uninfected control (not recorded which).

The V gene is TRBV6-5, the J gene TRBJ1-2; perhaps TRBD1 as D (6 bases). The CDR3 covers 12 residues. The germline CDR1 and CDR2 sequences are MNHEY and SVGAGI. Trimming took 7 bases from V and 7 from J, leaving 13 bases between them. CDR3 bases: TGTGCCAGCATGGCAGGGGAAGGTGGCTACACCTTC. It yields the protein CASMAGEGGYTF.

Only a few counts were recorded for this clonotype. The chain joins TRBV7-6 to TRBJ1-1; perhaps TRBD1 as D (6 bases). Germline loops: CDR1 SGHVS, CDR2 FNYEAQ. V was pared by 1 base and J by 4 bases, with 16 bases between. CDR3 length: 16 amino acids. CDR3 amino acids: CASSLGAQGIGTEAFF. The CDR3 DNA follows: TGTGCCAGCAGCTTAGGTGCGCAGGGGATAGGCACTGAAGCTTTCTTT.

This clonotype was detected ten times or more. The chain couples TRBV12-3 or TRBV12-4 to TRBJ2-1; D unresolved. The CDR3 length is 14 residues. V was cut by 5 bases and J by 0 bases, with 8 bases left in between. As DNA, the CDR3 is TGTGCCAGCAGTGAGAGGTCCTCCTACAATGAGCAGTTCTTC. It yields the protein CASSERSSYNEQFF.

This clonotype was counted many times. The CDR3 protein is CASSGFLLHF. CDR3 nucleotides: TGTGCCAGCAGTGGATTTCTCCTCCACTTT. The V call is TRBV6-2 or TRBV6-3, the J call TRBJ1-6, with D unresolved. V was cut by 5 bases and J by 15 bases, with 8 bases left in between. This CDR3 has 10 amino acids. Germline assignment: CDR1 MNHEY and CDR2 SVGEGT.

This clonotype was found many times. This rearrangement joins TRBV30 to TRBJ1-1; D is ambiguous. The V and J ends lost 1 base and 4 bases respectively, with 4 bases between them. The CDR3 contains 11 residues. The germline gives CDR1 GTSNPN, CDR2 SVGIG (reference sequence). This CDR3 is CAWSGFTEAFF. The CDR3 region has the DNA TGTGCCTGGAGTGGGTTCACTGAAGCTTTCTTT.

The chain uses TRBV6-5 and TRBJ1-1, with no clear D. The CDR3 consists of 12 residues. The V end lost 6 bases, the J end lost 11 bases, and 16 bases lay between the germline ends. Germline values: CDR1 MNHEY, CDR2 SVGAGI. CDR3 protein: CASRTLGFDAFF. The CDR3 DNA is TGTGCCAGCAGAACTCTGGGCTTCGACGCTTTCTTT.

In this sample, this clonotype turned up a few times. This sequence joins TRBV28 and TRBJ1-1; the D is unclear. The CDR3 totals 12 residues. Germline V gene data show CDR1 as MDHEN and CDR2 as SYDVKM. The V end was cut by 5 bases, the J end by 8 bases, with 12 bases between. CDR3 protein: CASSRRSTEAFF. The CDR3 nucleotides are TGTGCCAGCAGTCGCCGATCGACGGAAGCTTTCTTT. The full variable domain, rest sourced from reference TRBV28 and TRBJ1-1, is DVKVTQSSRYLVKRTGEKVFLECVQDMDHENMFWYRQDPGLGLRLIYFSYDVKMKEKGDIPEGYSVSREKKERFSLILESASTNQTSMYLCASSRRSTEAFFGQGTRLTVV.

The CDR3 nucleotides are TGTGCCAGCAGTCTTCAGGGGGCGCGCCCAGATACGCAGTATTTT. Its translation is CASSLQGARPDTQYF. The gene calls are TRBV6-6 and TRBJ2-3; 8 bases map to TRBD1. V lost 5 bases, J lost 4 bases, and 8 bases stayed unmatched. Germline CDR1 and CDR2: MNHNY and SVGAGI (reference sequence). The CDR3 is 15 residues long.

This clonotype was observed a few times. The chain couples TRBV7-9 to TRBJ2-1; 9 bases align to TRBD2. Germline values: CDR1 SEHNR, CDR2 FQNEAQ (reference sequence). The CDR3 runs 15 residues. V shed 5 bases, J shed 9 bases, and the junction held 11 bases outside the gene matches. DNA of the CDR3: TGTGCCAGCAGCCCCAGGACTAGCGAGGTCCTTGAGCAGTTCTTC. The encoded protein is CASSPRTSEVLEQFF. Combining the CDR3 with reference TRBV7-9 and TRBJ2-1 gives the whole variable domain DTGVSQNPRHKITKRGQNVTFRCDPISEHNRLYWYRQTLGQGPEFLTYFQNEAQLEKSRLLSDRFSAERPKGSFSTLEIQRTEQGDSAMYLCASSPRTSEVLEQFFGPGTRLTVL.

In its sample, this clonotype was seen a few times. The CDR3 sequence: CASSLNVDEQFF. DNA for the CDR3: TGTGCCAGCAGCTTAAACGTCGATGAGCAGTTCTTC. The chain joins TRBV11-2 to TRBJ2-1; D is ambiguous. The CDR3 loop spans 12 amino acids. Germline CDR1 reads SGHAT; CDR2 reads FQNNGV. V lost 2 bases and J lost 8, with 7 bases in between. The full variable domain, with the rest looked up from reference TRBV11-2 and TRBJ2-1, is EAGVAQSPRYKIIEKRQSVAFWCNPISGHATLYWYQQILGQGPKLLIQFQNNGVVDDSQLPKDRFSAERLKGVDSTLKIQPAKLEDSAVYLCASSLNVDEQFFGPGTRLTVL.

This clonotype appeared a few times. The rearrangement uses TRBV7-3 and TRBJ2-3; D gene unclear. Germline CDR1 SGHTA, CDR2 FQGTGA. V dropped 1 base and J dropped 2 bases, with 4 bases sitting between them. This CDR3 has 13 residues. The CDR3 sequence: CASSLRNTDTQYF. Here the CDR3 DNA reads TGTGCCAGCAGCTTAAGGAACACAGATACGCAGTATTTT. Together with reference TRBV7-3 and TRBJ2-3, the CDR3 gives the full variable domain: GAGVSQTPSNKVTEKGKYVELRCDPISGHTALYWYRQSLGQGPEFLIYFQGTGAADDSGLPNDRFFAVRPEGSVSTLKIQRTERGDSAVYLCASSLRNTDTQYFGPGTRLTVL.

A few counts support this clonotype. V gene TRBV10-2 combines with J gene TRBJ1-4; D not resolved. The germline V gene encodes CDR1 WSHSY and CDR2 SAAADI. V was shortened by 6 bases and J by 7 bases, with 12 bases between the two germline ends. The CDR3 sequence is 13 residues long. The CDR3 DNA sequence: TGCGCCAGCAGGCAATTCGGAAGTGAAAAACTGTTTTTT. The encoded protein is CASRQFGSEKLFF.

This clonotype showed up just a few times. The CDR3: CASSPPGRRSGANVLTF. As DNA, the CDR3 is TGTGCCAGCAGCCCCCCCGGGCGGCGCTCTGGGGCCAACGTCCTGACTTTC. This sequence joins TRBV3-1 and TRBJ2-6, with D unresolved. Trimming cost V 4 bases and J 0 bases, with 13 bases left between them. The CDR3 has 17 residues. CDR1 is LGHDT, CDR2 YNNKEL, per germline (reference sequence).

This clonotype was detected ten times or more. The gene calls are TRBV20-1 and TRBJ2-3; perhaps TRBD1 as D (6 bases). The CDR3 is 15 residues long. V was pared by 4 bases and J by 1 base, with 15 bases between. CDR1 and CDR2 (germline): DFQATT, SNEGSKA (reference sequence). In nucleotides, the CDR3 is TGCAGTGCTATTACAGGGTACAGCGGCACAGATACGCAGTATTTT. Translated: CSAITGYSGTDTQYF.

The chain combines TRBV7-2 with TRBJ2-7; 10 positions match TRBD2. The CDR3 is made up of 18 amino acids. Germline V gene sequence: CDR1 SGHTA, CDR2 FQGNSA. V gave up 6 bases and J gave up 0 bases; unmatched junction bases: 14. The CDR3 region is CASRSGLAARPFSYEQYF. The CDR3 region has the DNA TGTGCCAGCAGATCTGGACTAGCGGCCCGACCATTCTCCTACGAGCAGTACTTC. The whole variable domain, filled in from reference TRBV7-2 and TRBJ2-7, reads GAGVSQSPSNKVTEKGKDVELRCDPISGHTALYWYRQSLGQGLEFLIYFQGNSAPDKSGLPSDRFSAERTGGSVSTLTIQRTQQEDSAVYLCASRSGLAARPFSYEQYFGPGTRLTVT.

The chain recombines TRBV9 with TRBJ2-7, with D possibly matching TRBD1 (5 bases). CDR1 and CDR2 (germline): SGDLS, YYNGEE. Deletions cut 0 bases from V and 7 bases from J, with 20 bases between. The CDR3 runs to 16 residues. CDR3 DNA sequence: TGTGCCAGCAGCGTAGGAGTGACAGCTATATTTATGGAGCAGTACTTC. Protein product: CASSVGVTAIFMEQYF.

This clonotype was seen at least ten times. The chain links TRBV5-5 to TRBJ2-5; 10 positions agree with TRBD2. The CDR3 length is 15 residues. With 0 bases clipped from V and 9 bases from J, the junction kept 8 bases outside the gene matches. The germline V gene encodes CDR1 SGHKS and CDR2 YYEKEE (reference sequence). The CDR3 nucleotides are TGTGCCAGCAGCTTGGCTAGCGGGGGCGCCTTATCCCAGTACTTC. This translates into CASSLASGGALSQYF.

The chain is built from TRBV27 and TRBJ2-2; either TRBD1 or TRBD2 may fit D (6 bases each). Trimming shortened V by 1 base and J by 5 bases, and 17 bases separated the two germline ends. This CDR3 comprises 17 residues. Germline lookup yields CDR1 MNHEY and CDR2 SMNVEV (reference sequence). In nucleotides, the CDR3 is TGTGCCAGCAGTTTATATTCCGGGGGCGGCGGAACCGGGGAGCTGTTTTTT. This codes for CASSLYSGGGGTGELFF.

This clonotype came up a few times. This chain connects TRBV30 to TRBJ2-5; no clear D. The V end lost 2 bases, the J end lost 5 bases, and 9 bases lay between the germline ends. Germline V gene lookup returns CDR1 GTSNPN and CDR2 SVGIG (reference sequence). This CDR3 spans 12 amino acids. For the CDR3, the DNA is TGTGCCTGGAGTCCACCGCCGGAGACCCAGTACTTC. It is translated as CAWSPPPETQYF.

The table lists this clonotype with a few counts. This chain links TRBV7-2 with TRBJ2-1; weak D call: TRBD1 (6 bases). Germline lookup yields CDR1 SGHTA and CDR2 FQGNSA. This CDR3 has 16 amino acids. The V gene lost 0 bases and the J gene lost 6 bases, with 15 bases spanning the gap. The CDR3 nucleotides read TGTGCCAGCAGCTTAGCGCTTGGCAGGGGCGGCAATGAGCAGTTCTTC. This encodes CASSLALGRGGNEQFF.

The chain uses TRBV5-1 and TRBJ2-7; D is perhaps TRBD2 (5 bases). Trimming cost V 1 base and J 1 base, with 12 bases left between them. The CDR3 spans 15 residues. Germline V CDR1 and CDR2: SGHRS, YFSETQ. CDR3 amino acids: CASSLLYEGSYEQYF. CDR3 sequence (DNA): TGCGCCAGCAGCTTGCTCTATGAGGGTTCCTACGAGCAGTACTTC.

This clonotype has at least ten counts. The V call is TRBV20-1, the J call TRBJ1-2; possible D gene TRBD1, 6 bases. This CDR3 contains 14 residues. Germline V gives CDR1 DFQATT, CDR2 SNEGSKA (reference sequence). V was shortened by 1 base and J by 4 bases, with 13 bases between the two germline ends. DNA for the CDR3: TGCAGTGCTAGAGGTCAGGGGATGCGCTATGGCTACACCTTC. Translating it yields CSARGQGMRYGYTF.

The chain has TRBV5-1 and TRBJ2-3; D unresolved. The germline V gene has CDR1 SGHRS and CDR2 YFSETQ. The CDR3 loop spans 12 amino acids. Trimming left V 4 bases short and J 0 bases short, with 3 bases between. CDR3 sequence reads: CASSRSTDTQYF. DNA for the CDR3: TGCGCCAGCAGCAGAAGCACAGATACGCAGTATTTT.

The J gene is TRBJ1-1, the V gene TRBV4-2; D ambiguous. V lost 0 bases and J 2 bases, leaving 10 bases between the germline ends. CDR3 size: 15 residues. Per the germline V gene, CDR1 is LGHNA and CDR2 is YNFKEQ. The CDR3 sequence: CASSQEWRANTEAFF. The CDR3 DNA is TGTGCCAGCAGCCAAGAATGGAGGGCCAACACTGAAGCTTTCTTT.

This clonotype has only a few counts. V is TRBV27 and J is TRBJ1-6; D possibly corresponds to TRBD1 (5 bases). CDR3 length: 14 amino acids. V shed 5 bases and J shed 15 bases, with 20 bases lying between them. Germline V gene data show CDR1 as MNHEY and CDR2 as SMNVEV (reference sequence). The CDR3 protein is CASSPRPDSRSLHF. The CDR3 region has the DNA TGTGCCAGCAGTCCGCGCCCAGACAGCCGAAGCCTCCACTTT.

This clonotype was counted at least ten times. This chain joins TRBV13 and TRBJ1-1; D unclear. This CDR3 is built from 14 residues. Germline lookup yields CDR1 PRHDT and CDR2 FYEKMQ (reference sequence). The ends were cut back, 2 bases at V and 5 bases at J, with 12 bases in the middle. The CDR3 sequence is CASSLPRVGTEAFF. The CDR3 coding sequence is TGTGCCAGCAGCTTACCCCGGGTTGGAACTGAAGCTTTCTTT.

This clonotype was seen more than once but under ten times. The V gene is TRBV5-1, the J gene TRBJ1-1; no reliable D call. Germline V gene sequence: CDR1 SGHRS, CDR2 YFSETQ. CDR3 length: 14 residues. V lost 4 bases to trimming and J lost 2 bases, with 12 bases between them. The CDR3 bases are TGCGCCAGCAGCCGGAATAACGTAAACACTGAAGCTTTCTTT. Translating it yields CASSRNNVNTEAFF. Looking up the rest from reference TRBV5-1 and TRBJ1-1 gives the full variable domain: KAGVTQTPRYLIKTRGQQVTLSCSPISGHRSVSWYQQTPGQGLQFLFEYFSETQRNKGNFPGRFSGRQFSNSRSEMNVSTLELGDSALYLCASSRNNVNTEAFFGQGTRLTVV.

This clonotype is classed as medium-sized (0.01 to 0.1%). Its ends do not fully match the called genes, so a read error is possible. The rearrangement joins TRBV28 to TRBJ2-7; the match to TRBD2 covers 9 bases. Germline V gene lookup returns CDR1 MDHEN and CDR2 SYDVKM. The CDR3 runs to 14 residues. CDR3 DNA: TGTGCCAGCCGTGGGGGGACTAGCTCCCACGAGCAGTACTTC. Encoded protein: CASRGGTSSHEQYF.